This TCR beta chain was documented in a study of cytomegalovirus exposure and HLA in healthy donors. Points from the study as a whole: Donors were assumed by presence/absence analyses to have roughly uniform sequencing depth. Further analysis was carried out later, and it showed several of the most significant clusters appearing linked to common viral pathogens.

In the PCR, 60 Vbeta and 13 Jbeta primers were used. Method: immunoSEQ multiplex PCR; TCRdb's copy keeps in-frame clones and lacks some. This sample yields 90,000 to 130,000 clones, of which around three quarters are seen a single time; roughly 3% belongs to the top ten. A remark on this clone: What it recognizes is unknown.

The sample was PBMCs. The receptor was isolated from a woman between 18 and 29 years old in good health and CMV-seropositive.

CDR3 nucleotide sequence: TGCGCCAGCAGCACGGAGGCGGGGAGCTCCTACGAGCAGTACTTC. Protein: CASSTEAGSSYEQYF. This sequence joins TRBV5-1 and TRBJ2-7; weak D call: TRBD2 (6 bases). Germline V CDR1 and CDR2: SGHRS, YFSETQ. The CDR3 contains 15 residues. V lost 4 bases and J 0 bases, leaving 14 bases between the germline ends.